The 2 T cell receptor beta chains in this list originate from one sample, sequenced in a study of blood T cell repertoires in COVID-19. This table comes from immunoSEQ multiplex PCR, and its TCRdb copy is limited to in-frame clones, with some not included. Of over 90,000 clones in the sample, 86% were seen once. Sequenced: peripheral blood. These receptors all stem from a woman aged 60-70 years in a cohort sampled during active or convalescent COVID-19.

The chain recombines TRBV19 with TRBJ1-1; D may be TRBD1 (6 bases). The CDR3 has 16 residues. Trimming pared 3 bases from V and 0 bases from J, leaving 14 bases between. Germline V gene data show CDR1 as LNHDA and CDR2 as SQIVND (reference sequence). The CDR3 loop is CASSIGPGAMNTEAFF. The CDR3 region has the DNA TGTGCCAGTAGTATTGGTCCAGGGGCCATGAACACTGAAGCTTTCTTT.

V is TRBV5-6 and J is TRBJ2-7; TRBD2 matches at 7 bases. V shed 4 bases and J 4 bases; nucleotides not matched to a gene: 8. Germline-derived CDR1 and CDR2 are SGHDT and YYEEEE. The CDR3 covers 14 residues. CDR3 sequence reads: CASSSGTFRYEQYF. The CDR3 nucleotides read TGTGCCAGCAGCAGCGGGACTTTCCGTTACGAGCAGTACTTC.